Below are 16 T cell receptor beta chains sequenced from a single sample in a study of blood T cell repertoires in COVID-19. Assay: immunoSEQ multiplex PCR; the TCRdb copy retains only in-frame clones and omits some. This table holds approximately 16,000 clones, around 88% found once. Material for sequencing was peripheral blood. These receptors came from a human donor in a cohort sampled during active COVID-19.

This chain uses TRBV12-3 or TRBV12-4 with TRBJ1-2, with D perhaps TRBD1 (6 bases). This CDR3 region has 13 residues. Trimming cost V 5 bases and J 2 bases, with 9 bases left between them. CDR3 in DNA: TGTGCCAGCAGTCTCACAGGGAACTATGGCTACACCTTC. This codes for CASSLTGNYGYTF.

This rearrangement joins TRBV2 to TRBJ2-2; 10 bases are a match to TRBD2. The V gene's germline CDR1 is SNHLY and CDR2 FYNNEI. V lost 3 bases and J lost 1; bases outside the gene matches: 2. The CDR3 is 16 amino acids. The CDR3 bases are TGTGCCAGCAGTGAGTCTAGCGGGGGGAACACCGGGGAGCTGTTTTTT. It is translated as CASSESSGGNTGELFF.

This clone has a single count. The V gene is TRBV6-5, the J gene TRBJ1-2; possibly TRBD1 for D (6 bases). V shed 0 bases and J shed 6 bases, with 11 bases lying between them. The V gene's germline CDR1 is MNHEY and CDR2 SVGAGI. The CDR3 runs 14 residues. This CDR3 reads CASSYSRGGDGYTF. CDR3 sequence (DNA): TGTGCCAGCAGTTACTCGAGAGGGGGTGATGGCTACACCTTC.

V is TRBV7-2 and J is TRBJ2-3, with D possibly being TRBD2 (6 bases). The CDR3 sequence is 13 residues long. CDR1 is SGHTA, CDR2 FQGNSA, per germline. V lost 1 base, J lost 8 bases, and 10 bases lay in between. The CDR3, as DNA: TGTGCCAGCAGCTTAGGGGAGACTAGTACGCAGTATTTT. Its protein product is CASSLGETSTQYF.

The chain employs TRBV7-2 and TRBJ2-7; tentatively, D is TRBD1 (6 bases). The CDR3 is made up of 11 amino acids. Trimming cost V 6 bases and J 7 bases, with 10 bases left between them. Germline V gives CDR1 SGHTA, CDR2 FQGNSA. CDR3 sequence (DNA): TGTGCCAGCAGTGCAGGGGTAGAGCAGTACTTC. It yields the protein CASSAGVEQYF.

The chain links TRBV3-1 (or the pseudogene TRBV3-2) to TRBJ1-6; TRBD1 aligns across 8 bases. V trimming: 4 bases; J trimming: 10 bases; junction bases outside the gene matches: 12. The germline CDR1 and CDR2 sequences are LGHDT and YNNKEL (reference sequence). The CDR3 spans 16 residues. CDR3 loop: CASSPLRTGLRSPLHF. CDR3 sequence (DNA): TGTGCCAGCAGCCCCCTCCGGACAGGGCTTCGATCACCCCTCCACTTT.

The chain joins TRBV18 to TRBJ1-4; 8 bases fit TRBD1. The trim removed 5 bases at V and 7 bases at J, leaving 6 bases unmatched. The CDR3 has 14 amino acids. CDR1 is KGHSH, CDR2 LQKENI, per germline. The CDR3 region is CASSSGGWSEKLFF. The CDR3, as DNA: TGTGCCAGCTCATCAGGGGGCTGGAGTGAAAAACTGTTTTTT. The entire variable domain, with the rest obtained from reference TRBV18 and TRBJ1-4, is as follows: NAGVMQNPRHLVRRRGQEARLRCSPMKGHSHVYWYRQLPEEGLKFMVYLQKENIIDESGMPKERFSAEFPKEGPSILRIQQVVRGDSAAYFCASSSGGWSEKLFFGSGTQLSVL.

The chain recombines TRBV5-4 with TRBJ1-1; TRBD1 matches 10 bases. The CDR3 runs to 14 residues. Germline CDR1 and CDR2: SGHNT and YYREEE (reference sequence). With V trimmed by 5 bases and J by 6 bases, 7 bases remained unmatched. The CDR3 region is CASRRQGARSEAFF. CDR3 bases: TGTGCCAGCAGGAGACAGGGGGCTCGGTCTGAAGCTTTCTTT.

V and J are TRBV6-5 and TRBJ1-2, with D maybe TRBD1 (6 bases). V shed 6 bases and J shed 8 bases, with 13 bases lying between them. Germline values: CDR1 MNHEY, CDR2 SVGAGI. This CDR3 has 12 residues. Here the CDR3 reads CASRIQGYGYTF. The CDR3 DNA reads as TGTGCCAGCAGGATACAGGGTTACGGCTACACCTTC.

This chain links TRBV15 with TRBJ2-3; tentatively, D is TRBD2 (5 bases). Germline CDR1 is LNHNV and CDR2 is YYDKDF (reference sequence). The ends were cut back, 1 base at V and 1 base at J, with 15 bases in the middle. The CDR3 totals 17 residues. CDR3 sequence (DNA): TGTGCCACCAGCAGAGGGCCCTCGGGAAGCGGCACAGATACGCAGTATTTT. Amino acid sequence: CATSRGPSGSGTDTQYF.

This clone was seen a few times. The chain recombines TRBV19 with TRBJ2-1, with 9 positions matching TRBD1. Germline V gene lookup returns CDR1 LNHDA and CDR2 SQIVND (reference sequence). The CDR3 covers 19 residues. Losses at the gene ends were 1 base for V and 6 bases for J; bases not matched to a gene: 16. The CDR3 region has the DNA TGTGCCAGTAGTATAGCGGACAGGGGATTAACACGACATGGCAATGAGCAGTTCTTC. Residues: CASSIADRGLTRHGNEQFF.

The chain couples TRBV4-3 to TRBJ1-4; no clear D gene. The CDR3 runs to 17 residues. V gave up 0 bases and J gave up 0 bases, with 11 bases separating them. Per germline, CDR1 LGHNA and CDR2 YSLEER. In DNA, the CDR3 is TGCGCCAGCAGCCAAGACCCTCGCCGGGCAACTAATGAAAAACTGTTTTTT. Protein: CASSQDPRRATNEKLFF.

The rearrangement uses TRBV28 and TRBJ1-2; no reliable D call. The CDR3 contains 10 residues. V was pared by 3 bases and J by 8 bases, with 4 bases between. Germline values: CDR1 MDHEN, CDR2 SYDVKM. CDR3 residues: CASSFVGYTF. The CDR3 bases are TGTGCCAGCAGTTTCGTCGGCTACACCTTC.

The chain carries TRBV11-2 and TRBJ2-2, with 7 positions matching TRBD2. There are 14 residues in the CDR3. V trimming: 3 bases; J trimming: 7 bases; junction bases outside the gene matches: 5. Germline V gives CDR1 SGHAT, CDR2 FQNNGV. The CDR3 sequence is CASSFSGVVGELFF. The CDR3 DNA reads TGTGCCAGCAGCTTCAGCGGGGTCGTCGGGGAGCTGTTTTTT. Looking up the rest from reference TRBV11-2 and TRBJ2-2 gives the full variable domain: EAGVAQSPRYKIIEKRQSVAFWCNPISGHATLYWYQQILGQGPKLLIQFQNNGVVDDSQLPKDRFSAERLKGVDSTLKIQPAKLEDSAVYLCASSFSGVVGELFFGEGSRLTVL.

The genes are TRBV28 and TRBJ1-5; D gene uncertain. Trimming cost V 6 bases and J 0 bases, with 3 bases left between them. CDR3 size: 12 residues. Germline assignment: CDR1 MDHEN and CDR2 SYDVKM. CDR3 in DNA: TGTGCCAGCAGACTTAGCAATCAGCCCCAGCATTTT. Amino acid sequence: CASRLSNQPQHF.

This clone was seen a single time. The J gene is TRBJ1-3, the V gene TRBV9, with D possibly matching TRBD1 (6 bases). In germline, CDR1 is SGDLS, CDR2 YYNGEE. The CDR3 consists of 16 residues. Trimming removed 1 base at V and 0 bases at J, with 11 bases between. The CDR3 bases are TGTGCCAGCAGCGTATCACCAGGGGCCTCTGGAAACACCATATATTTT. This codes for CASSVSPGASGNTIYF.